This TCR beta chain derives from a study of ipilimumab plus nivolumab after autologous stem cell transplantation. At the level of the study: Median doses per patient: four or five ipilimumab, 7 to 9 nivolumab.

About this clone: The antigen is unknown.

The protocol was immunoSEQ multiplex PCR, while the TCRdb copy is restricted to in-frame clones and leaves out a portion. The sample lists about 10,000 clones; around 84% were seen once. Findings of the study overall: Authors suggest TCR repertoire, Treg phenotype and gut microbiota support further study.

The length of the CDR3 is 18 residues. V was shortened by 6 bases and J by 6 bases, with 24 bases between the two germline ends. The V gene's germline CDR1 is MDHEN and CDR2 SYDVKM. The chain couples TRBV28 to TRBJ1-6; D may be TRBD1 (6 bases). The clonotype comes from a male donor with diffuse large B-cell lymphoma. This sample comprised PBMCs, obtained in a trial of ipilimumab plus nivolumab as post-transplant consolidation. CDR3: CASRSRDMVWGVNSPLHF. CDR3 in DNA: TGTGCCAGCAGGTCCCGGGACATGGTGTGGGGCGTTAATTCACCCCTCCACTTT.